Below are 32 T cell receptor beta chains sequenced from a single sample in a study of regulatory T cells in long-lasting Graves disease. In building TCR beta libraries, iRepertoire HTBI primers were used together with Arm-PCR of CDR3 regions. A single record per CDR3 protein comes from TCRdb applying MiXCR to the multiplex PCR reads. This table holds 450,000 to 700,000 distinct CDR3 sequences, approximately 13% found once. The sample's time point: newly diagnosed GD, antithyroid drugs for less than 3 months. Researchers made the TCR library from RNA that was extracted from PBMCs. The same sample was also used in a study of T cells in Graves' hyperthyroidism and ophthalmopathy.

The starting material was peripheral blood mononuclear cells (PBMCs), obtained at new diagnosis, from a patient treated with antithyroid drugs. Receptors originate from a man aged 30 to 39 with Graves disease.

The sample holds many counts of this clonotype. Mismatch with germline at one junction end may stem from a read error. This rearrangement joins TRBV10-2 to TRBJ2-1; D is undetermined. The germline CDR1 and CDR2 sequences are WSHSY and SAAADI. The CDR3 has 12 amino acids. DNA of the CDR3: TGTGCCAGCAGTGAAACGAGCAATGAGCAGTTCTTC. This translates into CASSETSNEQFF.

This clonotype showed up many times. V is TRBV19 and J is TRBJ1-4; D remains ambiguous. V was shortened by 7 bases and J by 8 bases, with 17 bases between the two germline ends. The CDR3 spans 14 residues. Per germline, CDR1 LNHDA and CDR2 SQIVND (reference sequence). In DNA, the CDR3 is TGTGCCAGTAATATCCCGGGTTCGGGAGAAAAACTGTTTTTT. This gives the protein CASNIPGSGEKLFF.

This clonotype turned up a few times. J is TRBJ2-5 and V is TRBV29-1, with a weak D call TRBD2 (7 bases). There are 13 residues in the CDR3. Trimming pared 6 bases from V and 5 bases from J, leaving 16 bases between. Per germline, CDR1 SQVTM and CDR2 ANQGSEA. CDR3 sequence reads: CSVGVRGGETQYF. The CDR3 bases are TGCAGCGTGGGGGTCAGGGGAGGGGAGACCCAGTACTTC.

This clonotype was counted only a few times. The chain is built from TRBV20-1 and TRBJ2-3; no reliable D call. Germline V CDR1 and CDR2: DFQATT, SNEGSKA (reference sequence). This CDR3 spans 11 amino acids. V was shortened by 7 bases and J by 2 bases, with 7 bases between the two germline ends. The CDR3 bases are TGCAGTGTCTTGTCCACAGATACGCAGTATTTT. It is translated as CSVLSTDTQYF.

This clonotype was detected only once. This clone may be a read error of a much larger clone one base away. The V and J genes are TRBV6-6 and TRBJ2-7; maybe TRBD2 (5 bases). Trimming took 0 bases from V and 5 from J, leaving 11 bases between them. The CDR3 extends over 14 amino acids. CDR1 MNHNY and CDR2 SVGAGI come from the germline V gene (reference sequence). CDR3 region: CASSYSEASDEQYF. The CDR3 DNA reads TGTGCCAGCAGTTACTCGGAGGCTAGTGACGAGCAGTACTTC.

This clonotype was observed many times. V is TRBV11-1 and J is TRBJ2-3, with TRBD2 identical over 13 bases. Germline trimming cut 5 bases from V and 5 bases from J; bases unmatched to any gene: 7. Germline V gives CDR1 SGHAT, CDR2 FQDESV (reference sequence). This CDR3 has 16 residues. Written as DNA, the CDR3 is TGTGCCAGCAGCACACTAGCGGGAGGGCCGGAAGATACGCAGTATTTT. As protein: CASSTLAGGPEDTQYF.

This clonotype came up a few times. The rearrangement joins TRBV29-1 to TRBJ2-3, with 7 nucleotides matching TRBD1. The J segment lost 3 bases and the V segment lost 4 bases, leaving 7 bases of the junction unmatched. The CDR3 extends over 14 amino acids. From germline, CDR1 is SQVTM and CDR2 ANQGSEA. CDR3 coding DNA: TGCAGCGTTGGGCCGGGACAGATAACAGATACGCAGTATTTT. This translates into CSVGPGQITDTQYF.

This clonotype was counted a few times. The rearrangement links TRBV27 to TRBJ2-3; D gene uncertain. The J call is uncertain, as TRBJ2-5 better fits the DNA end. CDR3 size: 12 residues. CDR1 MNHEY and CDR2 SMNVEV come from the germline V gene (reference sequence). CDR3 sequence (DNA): TGTGCCAGCAGTTCCGGTCCAGAGACCCAGTACTTC. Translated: CASSSGPETQYF.

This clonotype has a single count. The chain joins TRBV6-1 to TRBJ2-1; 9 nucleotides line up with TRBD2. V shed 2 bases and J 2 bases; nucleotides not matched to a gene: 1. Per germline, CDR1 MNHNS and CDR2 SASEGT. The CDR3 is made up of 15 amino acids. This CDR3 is CASSELAGTYNEQFF. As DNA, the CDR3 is TGTGCCAGCAGTGAACTAGCGGGGACCTACAATGAGCAGTTCTTC.

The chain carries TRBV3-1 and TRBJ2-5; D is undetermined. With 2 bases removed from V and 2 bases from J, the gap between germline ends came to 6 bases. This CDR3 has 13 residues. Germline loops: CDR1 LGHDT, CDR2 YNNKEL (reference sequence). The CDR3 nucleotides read TGTGCCAGCAGCCAAAGCGTGCAAGAGACCCAGTACTTC. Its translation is CASSQSVQETQYF.

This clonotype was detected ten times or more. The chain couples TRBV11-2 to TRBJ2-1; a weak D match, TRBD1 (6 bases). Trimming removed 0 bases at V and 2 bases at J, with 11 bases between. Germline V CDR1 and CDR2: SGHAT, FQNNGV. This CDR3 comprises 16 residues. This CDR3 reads CASSLEGAGAYNEQFF. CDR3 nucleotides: TGTGCCAGCAGCTTAGAGGGGGCAGGAGCCTACAATGAGCAGTTCTTC. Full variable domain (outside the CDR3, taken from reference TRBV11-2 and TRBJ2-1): EAGVAQSPRYKIIEKRQSVAFWCNPISGHATLYWYQQILGQGPKLLIQFQNNGVVDDSQLPKDRFSAERLKGVDSTLKIQPAKLEDSAVYLCASSLEGAGAYNEQFFGPGTRLTVL.

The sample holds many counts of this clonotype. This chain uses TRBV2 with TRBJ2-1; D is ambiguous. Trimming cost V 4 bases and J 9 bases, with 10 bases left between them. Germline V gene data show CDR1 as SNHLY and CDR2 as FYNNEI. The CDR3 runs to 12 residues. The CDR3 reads CASSGMVREQFF. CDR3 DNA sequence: TGTGCCAGCAGTGGAATGGTTCGTGAGCAGTTCTTC.

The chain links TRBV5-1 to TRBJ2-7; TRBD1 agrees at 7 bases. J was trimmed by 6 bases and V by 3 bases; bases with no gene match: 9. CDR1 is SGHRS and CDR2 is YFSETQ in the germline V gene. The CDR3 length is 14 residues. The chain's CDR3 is CASSSSGQTSEQYF. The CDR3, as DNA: TGCGCCAGCAGCTCGTCGGGACAGACCTCCGAGCAGTACTTC.

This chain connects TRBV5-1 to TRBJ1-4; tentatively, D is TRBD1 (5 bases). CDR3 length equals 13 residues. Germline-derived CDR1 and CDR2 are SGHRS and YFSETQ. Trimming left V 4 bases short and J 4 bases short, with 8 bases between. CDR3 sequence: CASSGTVNEKLFF. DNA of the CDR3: TGCGCCAGCAGCGGGACGGTTAATGAAAAACTGTTTTTT.

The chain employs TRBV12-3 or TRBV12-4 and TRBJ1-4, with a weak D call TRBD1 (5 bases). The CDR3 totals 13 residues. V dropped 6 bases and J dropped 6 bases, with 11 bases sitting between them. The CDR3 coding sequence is TGTGCCAGCAGGGCGGGGGTTTATGAAAAACTGTTTTTT. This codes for CASRAGVYEKLFF.

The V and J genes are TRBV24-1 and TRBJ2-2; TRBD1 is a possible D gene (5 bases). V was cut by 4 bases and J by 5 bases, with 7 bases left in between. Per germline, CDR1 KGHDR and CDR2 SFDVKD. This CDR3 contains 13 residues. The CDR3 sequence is CATSESGTGELFF. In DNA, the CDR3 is TGTGCCACCAGTGAATCAGGGACCGGGGAGCTGTTTTTT.

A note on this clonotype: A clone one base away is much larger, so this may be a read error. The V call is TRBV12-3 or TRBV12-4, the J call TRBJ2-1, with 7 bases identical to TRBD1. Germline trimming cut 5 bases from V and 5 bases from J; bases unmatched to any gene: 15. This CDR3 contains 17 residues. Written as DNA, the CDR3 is TGTGCCAGCAGTCGCCCTCCAGGGGGAGATTCACACAATGAGCAGTTCTTC. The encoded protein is CASSRPPGGDSHNEQFF.

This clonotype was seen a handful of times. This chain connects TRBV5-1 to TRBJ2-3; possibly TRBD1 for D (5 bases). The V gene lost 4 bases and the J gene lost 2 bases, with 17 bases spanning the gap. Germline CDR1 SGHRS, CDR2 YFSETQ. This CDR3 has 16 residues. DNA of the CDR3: TGCGCCAGCAGCCCTGGGGCTTTCGCCAACACAGATACGCAGTATTTT. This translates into CASSPGAFANTDTQYF.

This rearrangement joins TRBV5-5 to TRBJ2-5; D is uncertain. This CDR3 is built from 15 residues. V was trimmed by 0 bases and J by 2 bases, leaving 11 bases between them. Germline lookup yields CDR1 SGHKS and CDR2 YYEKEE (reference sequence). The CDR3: CASSLAGRSQETQYF. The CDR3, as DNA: TGTGCCAGCAGCTTGGCCGGTCGCAGTCAAGAGACCCAGTACTTC.

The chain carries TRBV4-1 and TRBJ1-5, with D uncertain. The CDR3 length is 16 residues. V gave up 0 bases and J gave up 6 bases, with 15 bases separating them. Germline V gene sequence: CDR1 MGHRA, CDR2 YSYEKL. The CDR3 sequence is CASSQDLPEGSQPQHF. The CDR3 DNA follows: TGCGCCAGCAGCCAAGATCTACCAGAAGGAAGTCAGCCCCAGCATTTT.

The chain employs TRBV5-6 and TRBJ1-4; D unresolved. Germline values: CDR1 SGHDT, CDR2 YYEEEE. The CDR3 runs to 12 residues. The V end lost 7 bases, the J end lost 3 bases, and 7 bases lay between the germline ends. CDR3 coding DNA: TGTGCCAGCGGCGGTGCTAATGAAAAACTGTTTTTT. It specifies CASGGANEKLFF.

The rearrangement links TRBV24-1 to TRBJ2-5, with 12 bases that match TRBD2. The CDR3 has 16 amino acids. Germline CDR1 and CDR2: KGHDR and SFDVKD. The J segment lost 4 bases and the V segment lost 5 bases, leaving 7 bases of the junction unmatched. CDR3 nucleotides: TGTGCCACCAGTGCTCATCTAGCGGGAGGGCCAGAGACCCAGTACTTC. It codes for CATSAHLAGGPETQYF.

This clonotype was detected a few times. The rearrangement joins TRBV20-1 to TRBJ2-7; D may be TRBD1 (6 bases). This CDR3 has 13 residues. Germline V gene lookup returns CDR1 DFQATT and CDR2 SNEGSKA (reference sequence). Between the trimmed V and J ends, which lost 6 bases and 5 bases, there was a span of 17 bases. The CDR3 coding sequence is TGCAGTGCCCCGACAGGCCTTCGGGACGAGCAGTACTTC. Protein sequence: CSAPTGLRDEQYF.

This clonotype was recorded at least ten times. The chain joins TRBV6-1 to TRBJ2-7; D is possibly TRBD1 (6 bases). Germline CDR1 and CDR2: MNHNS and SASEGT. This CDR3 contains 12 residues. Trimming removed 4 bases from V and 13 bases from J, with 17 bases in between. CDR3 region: CASSGKTGNFYF. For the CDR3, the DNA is TGTGCCAGCAGTGGCAAAACAGGGAATTTCTACTTC.

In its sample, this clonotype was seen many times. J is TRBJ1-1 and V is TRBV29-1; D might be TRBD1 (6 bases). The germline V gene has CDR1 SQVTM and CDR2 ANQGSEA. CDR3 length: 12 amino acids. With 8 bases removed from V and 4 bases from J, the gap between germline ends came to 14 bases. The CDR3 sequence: CSIGGYGTEAFF. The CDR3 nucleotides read TGCAGCATAGGGGGGTACGGCACTGAAGCTTTCTTT. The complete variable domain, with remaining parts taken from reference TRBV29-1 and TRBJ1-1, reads SAVISQKPSRDICQRGTSLTIQCQVDSQVTMMFWYRQQPGQSLTLIATANQGSEATYESGFVIDKFPISRPNLTFSTLTVSNMSPEDSSIYLCSIGGYGTEAFFGQGTRLTVV.

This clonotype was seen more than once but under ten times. The CDR3, as DNA: TGCAGTGCTAGGGGACTTAGGGTCGGGGAGCTGTTTTTT. Its protein product is CSARGLRVGELFF. V usage is TRBV20-1 and J usage is TRBJ2-2, with a possible D match to TRBD2 (6 bases). V shed 3 bases and J shed 7 bases, with 12 bases lying between them. This CDR3 is 13 amino acids long. CDR1 is DFQATT, CDR2 SNEGSKA, per germline (reference sequence).

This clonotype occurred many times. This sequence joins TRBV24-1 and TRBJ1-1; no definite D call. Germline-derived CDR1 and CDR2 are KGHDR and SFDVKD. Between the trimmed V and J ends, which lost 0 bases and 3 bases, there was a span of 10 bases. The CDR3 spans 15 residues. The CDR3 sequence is CATSDLKGQDTEAFF. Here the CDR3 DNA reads TGTGCCACCAGTGATTTGAAAGGGCAGGACACTGAAGCTTTCTTT.

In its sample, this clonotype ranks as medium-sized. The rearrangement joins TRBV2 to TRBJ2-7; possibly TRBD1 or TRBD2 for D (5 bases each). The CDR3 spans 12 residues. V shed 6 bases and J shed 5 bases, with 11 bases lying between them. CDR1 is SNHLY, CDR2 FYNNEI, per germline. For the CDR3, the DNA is TGTGCCAGCAGCCTCGGGACCGACGAGCAGTACTTC. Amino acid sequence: CASSLGTDEQYF.

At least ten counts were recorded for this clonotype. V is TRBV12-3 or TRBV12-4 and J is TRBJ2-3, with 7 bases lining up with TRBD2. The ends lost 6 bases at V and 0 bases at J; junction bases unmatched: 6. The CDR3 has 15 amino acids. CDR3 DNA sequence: TGTGCCAGCAGCACGGCCGGGGGGAGCACAGATACGCAGTATTTT. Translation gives CASSTAGGSTDTQYF.

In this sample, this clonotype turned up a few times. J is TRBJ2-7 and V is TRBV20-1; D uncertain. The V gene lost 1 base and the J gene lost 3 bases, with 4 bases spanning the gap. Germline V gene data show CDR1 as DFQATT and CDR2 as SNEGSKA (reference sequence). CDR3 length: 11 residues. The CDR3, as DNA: TGCAGTGCTAGAGGTTACTACGAGCAGTACTTC. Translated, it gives CSARGYYEQYF.

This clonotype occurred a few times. The CDR3 DNA reads as TGTGCCGCCCAACAGGGGGTAGGCACAGATACGCAGTATTTT. Protein sequence: CAAQQGVGTDTQYF. The chain has TRBV19 and TRBJ2-3, with TRBD1 matching over 8 bases. Germline values: CDR1 LNHDA, CDR2 SQIVND (reference sequence). V lost 11 bases, J lost 1 base, and 8 bases stayed unmatched. This CDR3 spans 14 amino acids.

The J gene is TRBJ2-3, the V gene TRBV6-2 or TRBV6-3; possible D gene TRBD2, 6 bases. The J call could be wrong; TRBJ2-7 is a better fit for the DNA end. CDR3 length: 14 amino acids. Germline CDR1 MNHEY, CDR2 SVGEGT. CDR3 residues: CASSARQGGNEQYF. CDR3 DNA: TGTGCCAGCAGTGCCAGGCAGGGCGGGAACGAGCAGTACTTC.